These T cell receptor beta chains were read from a single sample in a study of blood T cell repertoires in COVID-19. Repertoires were generated with immunoSEQ multiplex PCR, while TCRdb's copy carries only in-frame clones and drops some. This sample carries 80,000 to 100,000 clones, 75% to 85% of them seen once, and the ten largest clones take roughly a quarter. The specimen was peripheral blood. The source of these receptors is a man in his 70s with acute or convalescent COVID-19. Each CDR3 is given without its conserved first and last residue.

TRBJ1-3	TRBV5-1	ASSLGGGSGNTIY
TRBJ2-1	TRBV19	ASSTRTSGVYNEQF
TRBJ2-7	TRBV28	ASSIAGLLSYEQY
TRBJ1-1	TRBV21-1	ASSKTRSRDTEAF
TRBJ1-3	TRBV27	ASSLWWTGVRNTIY
TRBJ2-1	TRBV7-2	ASSPQRGRYNEQF
TRBJ2-7	TRBV21-1	ASSPWRRLTYEQY
TRBJ2-7	TRBV6-5	ASSPGTVEEQY
TRBJ2-7	TRBV9	ASSVAASGKYEQY
TRBJ2-7	TRBV6-2/TRBV6-3	ASSYRYRVPTYEQY
TRBJ2-7	TRBV6-6	ASSQRDLSYEQY
TRBJ2-7	TRBV9	ASSPRETGSYEQY
TRBJ2-2	TRBV27	ASSLVGGTNTGELF
TRBJ2-7	TRBV29-1	SVTTGYEQY
TRBJ1-5	TRBV7-2	ASSSEGREDQPQH
TRBJ1-5	TRBV12-2	ASRSRDRVNNQPQH
TRBJ1-2	TRBV11-2	ASSLTGNSYGYT
TRBJ2-1	TRBV7-3	ASSSGLAWSYNEQF
TRBJ2-3	TRBV5-1	ASSPPLAGVTDTQY
TRBJ2-1	TRBV28	ASSSLDSSTYNEQF
TRBJ1-1	TRBV5-6	ASSLPGRVDTEAF
TRBJ1-1	TRBV9	ASSVGGSNTEAF
TRBJ1-2	TRBV3-1/TRBV3-2	ASSLWDRGLRIT
TRBJ2-7	TRBV7-2	ASSLSRDSLPYEQY
TRBJ1-4	TRBV4-1	ASSQEPGLAKLF
TRBJ2-3	TRBV7-9	ASSLGSGMDTDTQY
TRBJ2-7	TRBV30	AWSGIGTGGYEQY
TRBJ1-1	TRBV28	ASSSNPPGSTEAF
TRBJ1-2	TRBV5-6	ASSLQGFYGYT
TRBJ2-7	TRBV27	ASKLLAGGSYEQY
TRBJ1-2	TRBV24-1	ATRGEGRGNGYT
TRBJ2-5	TRBV4-1	ASSQERSGETQY
TRBJ2-3	TRBV5-1	ASSLTGPRSTDTQY
TRBJ1-1	TRBV12-3/TRBV12-4	ASSTRRGMAF
TRBJ1-2	TRBV6-2/TRBV6-3	ASSLDRGRRDYGYT
TRBJ2-5	TRBV19	ASSQSGRGQTQY
TRBJ1-1	TRBV28	ASRLGTRAEAF
TRBJ2-5	TRBV7-6	ASSYPRRGGETQY
TRBJ1-2	TRBV14	ASSIGAGGYT
TRBJ2-2	TRBV27	ASSLYSLGQGTTGELF
TRBJ1-5	TRBV4-3	ASRGARENQPQH